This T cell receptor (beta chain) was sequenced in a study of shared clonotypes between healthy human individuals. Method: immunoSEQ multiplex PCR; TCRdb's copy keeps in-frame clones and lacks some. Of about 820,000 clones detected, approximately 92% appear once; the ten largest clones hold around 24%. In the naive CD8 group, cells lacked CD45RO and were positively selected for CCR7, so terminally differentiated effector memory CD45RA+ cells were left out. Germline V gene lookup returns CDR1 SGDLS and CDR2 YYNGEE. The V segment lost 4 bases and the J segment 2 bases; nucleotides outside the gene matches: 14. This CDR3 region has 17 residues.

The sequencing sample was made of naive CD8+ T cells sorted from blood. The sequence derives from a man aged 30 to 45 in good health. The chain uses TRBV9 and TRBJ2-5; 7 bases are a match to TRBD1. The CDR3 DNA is TGTGCCAGCAGCCGTTTAGTGGGACAGTTGGATCAAGAGACCCAGTACTTC. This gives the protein CASSRLVGQLDQETQYF.